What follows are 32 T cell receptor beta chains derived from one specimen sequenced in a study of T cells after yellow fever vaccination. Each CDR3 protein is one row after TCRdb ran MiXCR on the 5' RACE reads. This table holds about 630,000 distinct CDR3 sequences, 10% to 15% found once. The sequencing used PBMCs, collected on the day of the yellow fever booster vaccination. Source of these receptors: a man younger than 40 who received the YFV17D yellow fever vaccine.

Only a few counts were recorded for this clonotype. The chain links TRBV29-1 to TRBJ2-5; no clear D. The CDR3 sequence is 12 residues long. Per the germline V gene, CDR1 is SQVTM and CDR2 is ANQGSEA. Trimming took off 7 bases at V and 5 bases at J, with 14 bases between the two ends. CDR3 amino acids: CSALTFLETQYF. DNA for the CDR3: TGCAGCGCCCTGACGTTCTTGGAGACCCAGTACTTC.

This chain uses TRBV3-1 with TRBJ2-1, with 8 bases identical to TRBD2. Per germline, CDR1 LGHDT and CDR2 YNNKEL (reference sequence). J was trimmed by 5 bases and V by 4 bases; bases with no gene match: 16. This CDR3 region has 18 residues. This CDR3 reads CASSPILSGNGWNNEQFF. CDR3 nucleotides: TGTGCCAGCAGCCCCATACTTAGCGGGAACGGTTGGAACAATGAGCAGTTCTTC.

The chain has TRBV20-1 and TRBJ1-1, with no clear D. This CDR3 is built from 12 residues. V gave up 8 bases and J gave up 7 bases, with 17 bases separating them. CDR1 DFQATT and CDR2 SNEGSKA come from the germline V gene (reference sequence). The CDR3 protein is CSLGRLDDEAFF. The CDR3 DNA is TGCAGTCTAGGGCGGCTGGACGATGAAGCTTTCTTT.

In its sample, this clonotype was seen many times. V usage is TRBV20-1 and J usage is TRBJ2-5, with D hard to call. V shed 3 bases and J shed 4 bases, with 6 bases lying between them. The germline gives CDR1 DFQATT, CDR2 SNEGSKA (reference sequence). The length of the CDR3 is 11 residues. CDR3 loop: CSASLGETQYF. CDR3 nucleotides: TGCAGTGCTAGTCTTGGAGAGACCCAGTACTTC.

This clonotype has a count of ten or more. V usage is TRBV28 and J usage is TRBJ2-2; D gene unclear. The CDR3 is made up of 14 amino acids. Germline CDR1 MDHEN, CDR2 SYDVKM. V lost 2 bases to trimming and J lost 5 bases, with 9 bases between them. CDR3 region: CASSLGRTTGELFF. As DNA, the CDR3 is TGTGCCAGCAGTTTAGGAAGGACGACCGGGGAGCTGTTTTTT.

CDR3 DNA sequence: TGTGCCAGTACCCGCCAGATCGTCTCTGGAAACACCATATATTTT. Its protein product is CASTRQIVSGNTIYF. The rearrangement uses TRBV19 and TRBJ1-3; D gene ambiguous. Looked up from germline, CDR1 is LNHDA and CDR2 is SQIVND (reference sequence). Trimming removed 7 bases at V and 0 bases at J, with 13 bases between. This CDR3 comprises 15 residues.

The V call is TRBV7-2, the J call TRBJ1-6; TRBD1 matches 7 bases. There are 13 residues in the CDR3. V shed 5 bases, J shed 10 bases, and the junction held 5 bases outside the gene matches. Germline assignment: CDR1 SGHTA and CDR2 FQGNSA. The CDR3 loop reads CASSTGTASPLHF. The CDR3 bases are TGTGCCAGCAGCACCGGGACAGCCTCACCCCTCCACTTT.

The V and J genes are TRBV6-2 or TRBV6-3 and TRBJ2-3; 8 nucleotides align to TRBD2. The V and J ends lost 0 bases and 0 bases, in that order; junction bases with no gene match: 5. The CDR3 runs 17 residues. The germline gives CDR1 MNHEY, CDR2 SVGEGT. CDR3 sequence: CASSYSPTSGSTDTQYF. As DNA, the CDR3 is TGTGCCAGCAGTTACTCCCCAACTAGCGGCAGCACAGATACGCAGTATTTT.

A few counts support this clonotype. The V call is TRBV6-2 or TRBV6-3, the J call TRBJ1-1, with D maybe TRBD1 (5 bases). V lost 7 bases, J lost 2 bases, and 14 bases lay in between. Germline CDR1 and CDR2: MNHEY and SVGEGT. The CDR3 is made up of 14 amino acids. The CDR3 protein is CASTPGGRNTEAFF. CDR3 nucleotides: TGTGCCAGCACCCCGGGGGGTAGAAACACTGAAGCTTTCTTT.

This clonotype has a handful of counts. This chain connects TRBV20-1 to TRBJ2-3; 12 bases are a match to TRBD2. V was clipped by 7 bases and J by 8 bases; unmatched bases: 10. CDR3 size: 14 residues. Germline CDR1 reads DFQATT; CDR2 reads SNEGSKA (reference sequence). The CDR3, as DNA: TGCAGTGTTATGACTAGCGGGAGATTGGGTACGCAGTATTTT. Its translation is CSVMTSGRLGTQYF.

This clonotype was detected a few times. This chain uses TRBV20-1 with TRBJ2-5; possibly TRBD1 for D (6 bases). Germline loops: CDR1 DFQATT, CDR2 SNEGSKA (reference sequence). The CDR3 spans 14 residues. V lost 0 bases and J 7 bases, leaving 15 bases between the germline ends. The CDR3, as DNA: TGCAGTGCTAGAGATCGGACGGCCAGGGGGACCCAGTACTTC. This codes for CSARDRTARGTQYF.

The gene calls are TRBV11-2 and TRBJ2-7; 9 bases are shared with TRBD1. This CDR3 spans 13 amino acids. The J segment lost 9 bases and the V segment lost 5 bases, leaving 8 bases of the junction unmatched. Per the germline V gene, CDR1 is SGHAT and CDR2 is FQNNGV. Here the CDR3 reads CASSPQGTGMQYF. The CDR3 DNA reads TGTGCCAGCAGCCCACAAGGGACAGGGATGCAGTACTTC. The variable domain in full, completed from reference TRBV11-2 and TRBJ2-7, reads EAGVAQSPRYKIIEKRQSVAFWCNPISGHATLYWYQQILGQGPKLLIQFQNNGVVDDSQLPKDRFSAERLKGVDSTLKIQPAKLEDSAVYLCASSPQGTGMQYFGPGTRLTVT.

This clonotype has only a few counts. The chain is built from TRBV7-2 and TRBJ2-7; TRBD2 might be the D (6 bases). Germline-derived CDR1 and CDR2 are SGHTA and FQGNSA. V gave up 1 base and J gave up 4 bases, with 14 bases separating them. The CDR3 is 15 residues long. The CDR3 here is CASSLGSSDRYEQYF. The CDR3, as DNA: TGTGCCAGCAGCTTAGGTTCTAGCGATAGATACGAGCAGTACTTC.

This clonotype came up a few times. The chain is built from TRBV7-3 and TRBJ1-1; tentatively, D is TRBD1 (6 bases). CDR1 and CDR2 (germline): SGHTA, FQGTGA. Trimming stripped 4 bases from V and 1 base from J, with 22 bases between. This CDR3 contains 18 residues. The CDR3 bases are TGTGCCAGCAGCTCCCCACCTGGGGAGGGACACTCGAACACTGAAGCTTTCTTT. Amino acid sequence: CASSSPPGEGHSNTEAFF.

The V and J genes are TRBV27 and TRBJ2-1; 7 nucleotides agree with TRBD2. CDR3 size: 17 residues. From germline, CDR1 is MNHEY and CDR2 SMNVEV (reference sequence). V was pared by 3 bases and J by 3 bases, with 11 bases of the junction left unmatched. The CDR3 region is CASSLRAQRELYNEQFF. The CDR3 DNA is TGTGCCAGCAGTTTGCGGGCTCAGCGGGAACTCTACAATGAGCAGTTCTTC.

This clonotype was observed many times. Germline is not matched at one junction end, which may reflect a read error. The CDR3 is CASSTSPTRSENF. The CDR3 bases are TGTGCCAGCAGCACTTCCCCGACCCGGAGCGAGAATTTC. The chain carries TRBV12-3 or TRBV12-4 and TRBJ2-1, with D unresolved. This CDR3 has 13 amino acids.

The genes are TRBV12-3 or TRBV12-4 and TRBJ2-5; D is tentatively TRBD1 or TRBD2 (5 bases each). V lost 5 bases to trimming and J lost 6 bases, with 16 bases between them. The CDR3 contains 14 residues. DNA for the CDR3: TGTGCCAGCAGTCCCGGGACGGTCGTGAAGACCCAGTACTTC. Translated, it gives CASSPGTVVKTQYF.

DNA for the CDR3: TGTGCCAGCAGTCCAGGTCGGCGAACTAATGAAAAACTGTTTTTT. It codes for CASSPGRRTNEKLFF. The chain carries TRBV28 and TRBJ1-4; D gene uncertain. V was pared by 5 bases and J by 1 base, with 11 bases between. In germline, CDR1 is MDHEN, CDR2 SYDVKM. The length of the CDR3 is 15 residues.

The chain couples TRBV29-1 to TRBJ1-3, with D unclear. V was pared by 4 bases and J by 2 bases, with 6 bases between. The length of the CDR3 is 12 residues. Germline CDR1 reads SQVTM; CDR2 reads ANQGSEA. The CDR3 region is CSVGTPGNTIYF. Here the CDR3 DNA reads TGCAGCGTTGGGACTCCTGGAAACACCATATATTTT.

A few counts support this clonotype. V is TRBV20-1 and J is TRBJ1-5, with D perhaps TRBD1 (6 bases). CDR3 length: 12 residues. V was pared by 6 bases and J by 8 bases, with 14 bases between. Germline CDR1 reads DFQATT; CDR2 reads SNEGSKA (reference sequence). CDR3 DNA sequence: TGCAGTGCCCGAGGGGGGGCCAAGCCCCAGCATTTT. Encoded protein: CSARGGAKPQHF.

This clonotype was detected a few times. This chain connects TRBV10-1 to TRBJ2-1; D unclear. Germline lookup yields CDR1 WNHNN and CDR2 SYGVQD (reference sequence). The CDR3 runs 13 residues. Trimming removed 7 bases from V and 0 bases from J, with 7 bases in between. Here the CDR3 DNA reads TGCGCCAGCATGAAAAGCTCCTACAATGAGCAGTTCTTC. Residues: CASMKSSYNEQFF.

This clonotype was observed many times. CDR3 nucleotide sequence: TGCAGCGTGCTAGCAGACGTAAGCTCCTACGAGCAGTACTTC. Translated: CSVLADVSSYEQYF. The chain employs TRBV29-1 and TRBJ2-7, with D possibly TRBD2 on 5 matching bases. V was pared by 6 bases and J by 0 bases, with 15 bases between. Germline CDR1 is SQVTM and CDR2 is ANQGSEA. The CDR3 has 14 amino acids.

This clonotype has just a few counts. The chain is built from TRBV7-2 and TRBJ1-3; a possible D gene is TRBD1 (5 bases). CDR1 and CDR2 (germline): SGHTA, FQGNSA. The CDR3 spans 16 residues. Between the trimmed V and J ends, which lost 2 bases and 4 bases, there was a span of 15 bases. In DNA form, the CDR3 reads TGTGCCAGCAGCTTAATCTCCCAGGGATGGGGAAACACCATATATTTT. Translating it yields CASSLISQGWGNTIYF.

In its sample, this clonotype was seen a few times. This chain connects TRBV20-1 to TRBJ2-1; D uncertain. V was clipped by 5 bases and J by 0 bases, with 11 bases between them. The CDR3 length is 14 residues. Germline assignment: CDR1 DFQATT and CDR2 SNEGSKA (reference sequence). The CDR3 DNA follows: TGCAGTGCTCCGAGCCAAAGCTCCTACAATGAGCAGTTCTTC. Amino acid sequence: CSAPSQSSYNEQFF.

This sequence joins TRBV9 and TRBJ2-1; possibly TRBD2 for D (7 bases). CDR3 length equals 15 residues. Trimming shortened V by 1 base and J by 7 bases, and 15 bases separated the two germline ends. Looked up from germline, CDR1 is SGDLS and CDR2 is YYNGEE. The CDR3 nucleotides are TGTGCCAGCAGCGTACAAGCGGGAACAGGGAATGAGCAGTTCTTC. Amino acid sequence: CASSVQAGTGNEQFF. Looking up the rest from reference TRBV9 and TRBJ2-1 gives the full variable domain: DSGVTQTPKHLITATGQRVTLRCSPRSGDLSVYWYQQSLDQGLQFLIQYYNGEERAKGNILERFSAQQFPDLHSELNLSSLELGDSALYFCASSVQAGTGNEQFFGPGTRLTVL.

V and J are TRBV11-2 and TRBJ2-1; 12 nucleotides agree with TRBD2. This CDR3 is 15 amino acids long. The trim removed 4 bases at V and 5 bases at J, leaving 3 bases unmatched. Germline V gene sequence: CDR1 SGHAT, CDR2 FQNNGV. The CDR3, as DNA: TGTGCCAGCAGCTATCGACTAGCGGGAGACAATGAGCAGTTCTTC. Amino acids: CASSYRLAGDNEQFF.

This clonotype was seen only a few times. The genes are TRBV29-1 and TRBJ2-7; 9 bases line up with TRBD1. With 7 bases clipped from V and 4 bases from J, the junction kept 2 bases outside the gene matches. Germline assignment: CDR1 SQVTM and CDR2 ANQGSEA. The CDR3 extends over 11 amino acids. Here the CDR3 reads CSGGQGYEQYF. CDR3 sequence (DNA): TGCAGCGGGGGACAGGGATACGAGCAGTACTTC.

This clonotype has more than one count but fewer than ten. In DNA, the CDR3 is TGCAGTGCCATAATTGGGGCCTCTATCTTCGACGAGCAGTACTTC. It is translated as CSAIIGASIFDEQYF. The J gene is TRBJ2-7, the V gene TRBV20-1; D perhaps matches TRBD1 (5 bases). The V end lost 6 bases, the J end lost 5 bases, and 23 bases lay between the germline ends. Germline values: CDR1 DFQATT, CDR2 SNEGSKA (reference sequence). This CDR3 region has 15 residues.

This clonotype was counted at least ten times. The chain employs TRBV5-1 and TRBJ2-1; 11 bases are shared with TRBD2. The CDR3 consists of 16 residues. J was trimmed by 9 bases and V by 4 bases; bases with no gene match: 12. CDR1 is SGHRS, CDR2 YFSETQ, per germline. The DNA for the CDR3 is TGCGCCAGCAGCGGGGGGCTAGCGGGAGGAAGAACTGAGCAGTTCTTC. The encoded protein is CASSGGLAGGRTEQFF.

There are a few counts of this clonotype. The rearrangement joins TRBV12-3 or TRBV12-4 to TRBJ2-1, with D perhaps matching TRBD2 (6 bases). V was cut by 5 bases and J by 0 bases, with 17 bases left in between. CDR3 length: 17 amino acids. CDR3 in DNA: TGTGCCAGCAGTAGGGGTGGGGCGGGAAGCTCCTACAATGAGCAGTTCTTC. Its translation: CASSRGGAGSSYNEQFF.

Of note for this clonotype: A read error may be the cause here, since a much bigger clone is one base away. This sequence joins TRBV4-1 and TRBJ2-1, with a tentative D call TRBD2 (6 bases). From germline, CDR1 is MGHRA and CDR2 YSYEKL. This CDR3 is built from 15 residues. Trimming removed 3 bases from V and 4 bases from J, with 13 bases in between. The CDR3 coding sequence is TGCGCCAGCAGCCAGGCGGGACGGGTATACAATGAGCAGTTCTTC. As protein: CASSQAGRVYNEQFF.

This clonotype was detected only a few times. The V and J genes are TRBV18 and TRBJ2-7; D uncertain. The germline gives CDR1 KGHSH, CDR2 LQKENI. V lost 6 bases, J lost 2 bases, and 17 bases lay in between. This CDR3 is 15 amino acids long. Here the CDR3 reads CASSYGAGNTYEQYF. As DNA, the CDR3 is TGTGCCAGCTCCTACGGAGCAGGCAATACCTACGAGCAGTACTTC.